These T cell receptor beta chains were read from a single sample in a study of technical replicates of blood from a handful of donors. Libraries were prepared by immunoSEQ multiplex PCR; TCRdb keeps only in-frame clonotypes and omits some of them. The repertoire holds about 81,000 clones, with about 81% as singletons. The sequenced sample was PBMCs. The receptors here all came from a human donor in good health. Some clones in this sample may be carry-over from other donors' samples. The CDR3 runs from the conserved cysteine through the conserved F or W. A D gene is named only where the DNA matches it firmly. Clone size, where shown, is once, few, many, or a class for clones that have expanded.

TRBD2,TRBJ2-3,TRBV10-3,NA,TGTGCCATCAGCCCGTTAGCGGGAGGGCGCACAGATACGCAGTATTTT,CAISPLAGGRTDTQYF
NA,TRBJ2-7,TRBV7-3,NA,TGTGCCAGCAGTCCCCCTCTGGGAGTTTACGAGCAGTACTTC,CASSPPLGVYEQYF
NA,TRBJ2-7,TRBV30,NA,TGTGCCTGGATTCCAGTGGCAGGCTACGAGCAGTACTTC,CAWIPVAGYEQYF
NA,TRBJ1-1,TRBV5-1,NA,TGCGCCAGCAGCGAGGGCAACGCGGGGGCGGGCACTGAAGCTTTCTTT,CASSEGNAGAGTEAFF
TRBD1,TRBJ1-2,TRBV27,NA,TGTGCCAGCAGTGGGGACAGTGGTAGCTATGGCTACACCTTC,CASSGDSGSYGYTF
NA,TRBJ2-3,TRBV5-4,NA,TGTGCCAGCAGCCGGTTTTTTGCGGGGCCGAGCACAGATACGCAGTATTTT,CASSRFFAGPSTDTQYF
NA,TRBJ2-1,TRBV29-1,NA,TGCAGCGTTGTGAGGAGACGTTACAATGAGCAGTTCTTC,CSVVRRRYNEQFF
TRBD1,TRBJ1-2,TRBV7-3,NA,TGTGCCAGCAGCGAAGGGACAGGCTCAAACTATGGCTACACCTTC,CASSEGTGSNYGYTF
NA,TRBJ1-6,TRBV7-3,NA,TGTGCCAGCAGCTTACTTGGCGGGTCCTATAATTCACCCCTCCACTTT,CASSLLGGSYNSPLHF
NA,TRBJ1-2,TRBV12-5,NA,TGTGCTAGTGGTTTGGGCGGGGTACGGGGCTACACCTTC,CASGLGGVRGYTF
TRBD1,TRBJ1-1,TRBV30,NA,TGTGCCTGGGCGGGACAGGGGATTGAAGCTTTCTTT,CAWAGQGIEAFF
TRBD1,TRBJ1-5,TRBV19,NA,TGTGCCAGTAGGACACCAACGACAGGGGGATTTCAGCCCCAGCATTTT,CASRTPTTGGFQPQHF
TRBD2,TRBJ2-1,TRBV9,once,TGTGCCAGCAGCGTAGACGGCGGGAGTTTTGATGAGCAGTTCTTC,CASSVDGGSFDEQFF
TRBD1,TRBJ1-6,TRBV15,NA,TGTGCCACCCGGGACAGGGCGAATTCACCCCTCCACTTT,CATRDRANSPLHF
NA,TRBJ2-2,TRBV5-5,once,TGTGCCAGCAGCTTGGCAGGACTGAACACCGGGGAGCTGTTTTTT,CASSLAGLNTGELFF
TRBD2,TRBJ2-5,TRBV23-1,once,TGCGCCAGCAGTCAATCGCGGGAGTTGGAGACCCAGTACTTC,CASSQSRELETQYF
TRBD2,TRBJ2-3,TRBV19,NA,TGTGCCAGTAGTATAAGCGGGGGGGCGGCAGATACGCAGTATTTT,CASSISGGAADTQYF
TRBD1,TRBJ2-7,TRBV5-1,many,TGCGCCAGCAGCTTGGAACCTACGGGACAGGGCATCTATGGGCAGTACTTC,CASSLEPTGQGIYGQYF
NA,TRBJ1-2,TRBV4-1,few,TGCGCCAGCAGCCAAGAGGTACGGACTACTAACTATGGCTACACCTTC,CASSQEVRTTNYGYTF
NA,TRBJ2-6,TRBV4-1,NA,TGCGCCAGCAGCCAAGGTCCGGGACTGGAGATCTCTGGGGCCAACGTCCTGACTTTC,CASSQGPGLEISGANVLTF
NA,TRBJ2-7,TRBV4-1,NA,TGCGCCAGCAGCCAAGTTGGCGGCAGGGACTACGAGCAGTACTTC,CASSQVGGRDYEQYF
NA,TRBJ1-1,TRBV6-1,few,TGTGCCAGCAGCCTCGTCTTAGAGGCTTTCTTT,CASSLVLEAFF
TRBD1,TRBJ1-4,TRBV25-1,NA,TGTGCCAGCAGTGCGGGACAGGGGGTGGAAAAACTGTTTTTT,CASSAGQGVEKLFF
TRBD1,TRBJ1-2,TRBV5-4,once,TGTGCCAGCAGCTCGTCCGGGACAGGAAACCATGGCTACACCTTC,CASSSSGTGNHGYTF
NA,TRBJ1-5,TRBV6-5,NA,TGTGCCAGCACCCACGGAGGAGCGAATCAGCCCCAGCATTTT,CASTHGGANQPQHF
TRBD1,TRBJ1-4,TRBV30,NA,TGTGCCTGGAGTGTACAGGGGAATGAAAAACTGTTTTTT,CAWSVQGNEKLFF
TRBD2,TRBJ2-3,TRBV7-9,medium-sized,TGTGCCAGCACCCCGGGACTAGCGGAGTACACAGATACGCAGTATTTT,CASTPGLAEYTDTQYF
NA,TRBJ2-7,TRBV6-6,few,TGTGCCAGCAGTCACCCCCCAGGGCAGATCCACGAGCAGTACTTC,CASSHPPGQIHEQYF
NA,TRBJ2-2,TRBV19,NA,TGTGCCAGTAGTCAACTCCCGCGTGAGGGCGGGGAGCTGTTTTTT,CASSQLPREGGELFF
NA,TRBJ1-1,TRBV11-2,few,TGTGCCAGCAGATTTACAAGTCGGGCAGGGGCTTTCTTT,CASRFTSRAGAFF
NA,TRBJ2-1,TRBV14,NA,TGTGCCAGCAGCCCCTCGGGACTCTCACAGTTCTTC,CASSPSGLSQFF
NA,TRBJ2-7,TRBV9,NA,TGTGCCAGCAGCGTAGGTCTTTCCCTCTACGAGCAGTACTTC,CASSVGLSLYEQYF
NA,TRBJ2-3,TRBV7-2,NA,TGTGCCAGCAGCCCGGTGGGGGGAATTAGCACAGATACGCAGTATTTT,CASSPVGGISTDTQYF
NA,TRBJ2-2,TRBV7-9,NA,TGTGCCAGCAGCTTAGTCACAGCCCTGGGGGAGCTGTTTTTT,CASSLVTALGELFF
TRBD1,TRBJ1-5,TRBV11-3,NA,TGTGCCAGCAGCAGCGACAGGGGGGGAAATCAGCCCCAGCATTTT,CASSSDRGGNQPQHF
NA,TRBJ1-2,TRBV7-9,NA,TGTGCCAGCAGCCCGCGCGCGGGGGTGGACGGCTACACCTTC,CASSPRAGVDGYTF
TRBD1,TRBJ2-3,TRBV7-7,NA,TGTGCCAGCAGCCCAACGACAGGGGAGGCGACAGATACGCAGTATTTT,CASSPTTGEATDTQYF
TRBD1,TRBJ1-1,TRBV10-3,NA,TGTGCCATCAGTGGGACAGGGGCGGTATACACTGAAGCTTTCTTT,CAISGTGAVYTEAFF
TRBD1,TRBJ2-7,TRBV6-6,NA,TGTGCCACTTCGGACAGGGGGACCTACGAGCAGTACTTC,CATSDRGTYEQYF
NA,TRBJ1-1,TRBV7-2,NA,TGTGCCAGCAGCTTATCCTCGGCTGAAGCTTTCTTT,CASSLSSAEAFF
NA,TRBJ2-5,TRBV7-2,NA,TGTGCCAGCAGCTTAGGTATTTCAGAGACCCAGTACTTC,CASSLGISETQYF